This TCR beta chain was observed in a study of blood T cell repertoires in COVID-19 (dated by TCRdb to the early 2020s). Concerning the study at large: Samples covering the acute and convalescent phases of COVID-19 were provided by collaborators in the United States, Italy and Spain. The prospective study material was composed of cDNA or gDNA derived from T cells, B-cell-depleted T cells, or PBMCs. Deeply sampled blood TCRbeta repertoires from subjects exposed to, actively infected with, or recovered from COVID-19 were included in the dataset. The repertoires were released in a freely available public database meant as a resource for research on the immune response to SARS-CoV-2. Samples came from the ongoing ImmuneRACE study (first 160 participants) plus 1,254 subjects from 6 global collaborators. A de-identified subject ID, COVID-19 status, age in years and sex were almost always included in the sample metadata. Where available, HLA class I and class II types were taken from metadata supplied by the sample provider and were not determined by assay-based typing. What the authors observed across the whole study: The quantity of clinical and demographic metadata differed by source and by participant and was supplied without curation.

Each collaborating institution followed its own protocols to collect whole blood in K2EDTA tubes. For TCRbeta analysis, collaborators shipped samples in one of three forms: frozen whole blood, isolated PBMCs, or DNA extracted from either of those sample types. TCRbeta CDR3 regions were amplified from genomic DNA using the immunoSEQ Assay, a bias-controlled multiplex PCR. Per the original workflow: The number of nucleated cells in each sample was estimated by amplification of reference gene primers within the assay. To quantify the absolute abundance of each unique TCRbeta CDR3 rearrangement, sequence reads were collapsed and filtered. For each sample, productive Simpson clonality was calculated as the square root of Simpson's diversity index across productive rearrangements. TCRdb holds this immuneACCESS table with in-frame rearrangements only. Some clones are missing; in checked studies, unresolved V genes explain under half, and the rest has no known cause. V, J and clone size reflect that table, while D and trimming were determined from the DNA. The sample table lists 340,000 or so clones, over 70% of them with a count of one. Just under 3% of the sample belongs to the ten largest clones.

With regard to this clone: This clone's antigen is unknown. There are no base qualities to consult, and no much larger clone falls within one base.

The CDR3 measures 15 amino acids from cysteine to phenylalanine. Only CDR3 DNA remains: 45 bases, in frame from the first base. CDR1 and CDR2, looked up from the germline V gene (reference sequence), are MNHEY and SMNVEV. Trimming accounts for 6 bases at V and 7 bases at J, while the number of junction bases matched to no gene is 9. Recombination joined TRBV27 with TRBJ1-2; the junction holds 12 bases that match TRBD1. The clonotype comes from a man aged 25-40 years with active or convalescent COVID-19. Sequencing was done on a sample of peripheral blood. At the DNA level, the sequence is TGTGCCAGCAGCCCTAGGGACAGGGGGCTTACTGGCTACACCTTC. Translated, it gives CASSPRDRGLTGYTF.